This T cell receptor beta chain was identified in a study of response to subunit inactivated influenza vaccine. Study-wide results and limits: Authors suggested each seasonal flu vaccination may recruit only limited numbers of new T cells.

V lost 3 bases to trimming and J lost 4 bases; unmatched junction nucleotides: 8. The CDR3 totals 14 residues. The germline V gene has CDR1 DFQATT and CDR2 SNEGSKA (reference sequence). Each CDR3 protein is one row after TCRdb ran MiXCR on the RT-PCR reads. The repertoire holds fewer than 700,000 distinct CDR3 sequences, with 10% to 15% as singletons. This clonotype was seen only a few times. What it recognizes is unknown. The origin of this receptor is a man aged 50-60 years who received an inactivated influenza vaccine. The sample in question was PBMCs from blood, obtained 40 to 50 days after vaccination. V and J are TRBV20-1 and TRBJ1-2, with 7 bases identical to TRBD1. CDR3: CSASDKRGPYGYTF. CDR3 coding DNA: TGCAGTGCTAGCGACAAAAGGGGGCCCTATGGCTACACCTTC.